This passage covers 19 T cell receptor beta chains from one sample sequenced in a study of T-cell memory formation after mild COVID-19. In TCRdb, the 5' RACE reads were re-called with MiXCR into one record per CDR3 protein. This sample carries about 430,000 distinct CDR3 sequences, approximately 18% of them seen once, and the ten largest clones take under 25%. The sample was PBMCs or a T cell subset sorted from them (not recorded which). These TCRs come from a man aged 18-30 years who had mild COVID-19 (a few samples of this study predate the infection). Cell type and time point are not known.

This clonotype was seen ten or more times. The chain has TRBV7-2 and TRBJ2-4; D perhaps matches TRBD1 (6 bases). Germline CDR1 and CDR2: SGHTA and FQGNSA. V was trimmed by 1 base and J by 8 bases, leaving 15 bases between them. The CDR3 sequence is 15 residues long. CDR3 sequence reads: CASSLVPRGQDIQYF. The CDR3 bases are TGTGCCAGCAGCTTAGTCCCCAGGGGTCAGGACATTCAGTACTTC.

The chain joins TRBV12-3 or TRBV12-4 to TRBJ1-5; D uncertain. The CDR3 has 13 amino acids. V was cut by 6 bases and J by 3 bases, with 9 bases left in between. The chain's CDR3 is CASRLALNQPQHF. CDR3 DNA sequence: TGTGCCAGCAGACTTGCACTCAATCAGCCCCAGCATTTT.

This clonotype was seen more than once but under ten times. The V and J genes are TRBV29-1 and TRBJ2-1; 9 bases are shared with TRBD1. V was pared by 8 bases and J by 8 bases, with 4 bases of the junction left unmatched. Germline CDR1 SQVTM, CDR2 ANQGSEA. This CDR3 region has 11 residues. The CDR3 region has the DNA TGCAGCCCGGGACAGGGACATGAGCAGTTCTTC. It encodes CSPGQGHEQFF.

This clonotype was seen repeatedly, ten times or more. The V call is TRBV29-1, the J call TRBJ2-3; tentative D call: TRBD1 (6 bases). The CDR3 consists of 14 residues. Germline V gene sequence: CDR1 SQVTM, CDR2 ANQGSEA. The chain's CDR3 is CGGRRGVGTDTQYF. The CDR3 bases are TGCGGCGGCCGCAGGGGCGTTGGAACAGATACGCAGTATTTT.

The rearrangement joins TRBV4-1 to TRBJ2-3, with D tentatively TRBD2 (6 bases). V was shortened by 1 base and J by 5 bases, with 13 bases between the two germline ends. CDR3 size: 15 residues. CDR1 is MGHRA, CDR2 YSYEKL, per germline. The CDR3 DNA reads TGCGCCAGCAGCCAAGGCTGGGACTTCAGAGATACGCAGTATTTT. Translating it yields CASSQGWDFRDTQYF.

The chain uses TRBV12-3 or TRBV12-4 and TRBJ2-5; D ambiguous. Trimming removed 3 bases at V and 1 base at J, with 9 bases between. The CDR3 runs to 14 residues. DNA for the CDR3: TGTGCCAGCAGTTTGATAGCCAGCCAAGAGACCCAGTACTTC. Translating it yields CASSLIASQETQYF.

The chain has TRBV20-1 and TRBJ1-2, with D possibly being TRBD1 (6 bases). The CDR3 extends over 12 amino acids. The ends were cut back, 6 bases at V and 3 bases at J, with 11 bases in the middle. Germline CDR1 and CDR2: DFQATT and SNEGSKA (reference sequence). The CDR3 is CSALGQYYGYTF. The CDR3, as DNA: TGCAGTGCCCTTGGACAGTACTATGGCTACACCTTC.

This clonotype showed up many times. The genes are TRBV9 and TRBJ1-1; no clear D gene. Trimming shortened V by 4 bases and J by 8 bases, and 24 bases separated the two germline ends. The CDR3 covers 16 residues. The germline V gene encodes CDR1 SGDLS and CDR2 YYNGEE. The CDR3 spells CASSSGVGYRHGEAFF. CDR3 DNA sequence: TGTGCCAGCAGCTCAGGAGTGGGGTATCGTCACGGCGAAGCTTTCTTT.

The chain combines TRBV6-1 with TRBJ2-4, with a weak D call TRBD2 (6 bases). Trimming shortened V by 10 bases and J by 5 bases, and 18 bases separated the two germline ends. CDR3 size: 14 residues. CDR1 is MNHNS and CDR2 is SASEGT in the germline V gene. The CDR3 DNA is TGTGCCACCAATCCAACTAGCACCGAAAACATTCAGTACTTC. Encoded protein: CATNPTSTENIQYF.

This clonotype was detected only a few times. The J gene is TRBJ2-7, the V gene TRBV7-3, with D hard to call. Germline CDR1 is SGHTA and CDR2 is FQGTGA. The CDR3 has 14 amino acids. V was shortened by 5 bases and J by 3 bases, with 14 bases between the two germline ends. The CDR3 loop reads CASSHRSPFYEQYV. The CDR3, as DNA: TGTGCCAGCAGCCACCGATCGCCTTTCTACGAGCAGTACGTC.

In this sample, this clonotype turned up a few times. The chain has TRBV6-5 and TRBJ1-5; no clear D gene. The CDR3 has 14 amino acids. V lost 5 bases and J lost 2, with 10 bases in between. CDR1 is MNHEY, CDR2 SVGAGI, per germline. The CDR3 bases are TGTGCCAGCAGTCCCGACTGGGGCAATCAGCCCCAGCATTTT. Translation: CASSPDWGNQPQHF.

The chain joins TRBV29-1 to TRBJ1-1; D unresolved. This CDR3 contains 11 residues. Per the germline V gene, CDR1 is SQVTM and CDR2 is ANQGSEA. Trimming took 3 bases from V and 3 from J, leaving 5 bases between them. The CDR3 nucleotides are TGCAGCGTTGACACGGACACTGAAGCTTTCTTT. This codes for CSVDTDTEAFF.

In its sample, this clonotype was seen a few times. The genes are TRBV7-8 and TRBJ1-5; D perhaps matches TRBD1 (5 bases). Germline-derived CDR1 and CDR2 are SGHVS and FQNEAQ. V was clipped by 0 bases and J by 8 bases, with 14 bases between them. This CDR3 is built from 15 residues. Here the CDR3 DNA reads TGTGCCAGCAGCTTAGCTCGAGTAGGGGTAAAGCCCCAGCATTTT. It yields the protein CASSLARVGVKPQHF.

This clonotype occurred a few times. The CDR3 DNA reads TGTGCCAGGAACAGAAGGAGCTATAGCAATCAGCCCCAGCATTTT. Translation gives CARNRRSYSNQPQHF. This chain joins TRBV7-3 and TRBJ1-5; D gene ambiguous. CDR1 and CDR2 from the germline V gene are SGHTA and FQGTGA. The CDR3 has 15 amino acids. Trimming took 9 bases from V and 0 from J, leaving 15 bases between them.

This clonotype was counted between two and nine times. The chain joins TRBV7-9 to TRBJ2-1, with D hard to call. The CDR3 extends over 13 amino acids. Trimming removed 5 bases from V and 9 bases from J, with 14 bases in between. Germline-derived CDR1 and CDR2 are SEHNR and FQNEAQ (reference sequence). As DNA, the CDR3 is TGTGCCAGCAGCCCCGGCGGTGAAGGTGAGCAGTTCTTC. Translation gives CASSPGGEGEQFF. The full variable domain, with the rest looked up from reference TRBV7-9 and TRBJ2-1, is DTGVSQNPRHKITKRGQNVTFRCDPISEHNRLYWYRQTLGQGPEFLTYFQNEAQLEKSRLLSDRFSAERPKGSFSTLEIQRTEQGDSAMYLCASSPGGEGEQFFGPGTRLTVL.

This clonotype has a count of ten or more. The junction does not match germline at one end; this may be a read error. This sequence joins TRBV5-1 and TRBJ2-3, with 8 bases aligning to TRBD2. Looked up from germline, CDR1 is SGHRS and CDR2 is YFSETQ. CDR3 size: 15 residues. The CDR3 sequence is CASSLVAGGGDTQYF. In DNA, the CDR3 is TGTGCCAGCAGCTTAGTTGCCGGGGGGGGAGATACGCAGTATTTT. Based on the CDR3 plus reference TRBV5-1 and TRBJ2-3, the full variable domain is KAGVTQTPRYLIKTRGQQVTLSCSPISGHRSVSWYQQTPGQGLQFLFEYFSETQRNKGNFPGRFSGRQFSNSRSEMNVSTLELGDSALYLCASSLVAGGGDTQYFGPGTRLTVL.

The chain uses TRBV19 and TRBJ2-5, with 7 nucleotides matching TRBD1. V lost 4 bases to trimming and J lost 2 bases; unmatched junction nucleotides: 10. The CDR3 contains 16 residues. Germline V CDR1 and CDR2: LNHDA, SQIVND (reference sequence). The DNA for the CDR3 is TGTGCCAGTAGTAACCCCGGGACAGAGCTTCAAGAGACCCAGTACTTC. Protein product: CASSNPGTELQETQYF.

The chain uses TRBV2 and TRBJ2-5; D perhaps matches TRBD2 (5 bases). The CDR3 loop spans 15 amino acids. CDR1 SNHLY and CDR2 FYNNEI come from the germline V gene. Between the trimmed V and J ends, which lost 0 bases and 2 bases, there was a span of 10 bases. CDR3 bases: TGTGCCAGCAGTGAAGCTACAGCGGTGCAAGAGACCCAGTACTTC. This translates into CASSEATAVQETQYF.

This rearrangement joins TRBV15 to TRBJ2-1; 10 nucleotides agree with TRBD1. The V segment lost 3 bases and the J segment 9 bases; nucleotides outside the gene matches: 8. The CDR3 spans 15 residues. Germline assignment: CDR1 LNHNV and CDR2 YYDKDF (reference sequence). CDR3 region: CATSRSGTGELEQFF. CDR3 sequence (DNA): TGTGCCACCAGCAGGTCCGGGACAGGGGAACTTGAGCAGTTCTTC.